This T cell receptor beta chain was identified in a study of shared clonotypes between healthy human individuals. Study results and limitations: In several donors, around 5% of naive CD4 clonotypes appeared in common. Donors were few, which limited the genetic and exposure-history diversity represented.

This CDR3 spans 15 amino acids. Germline loops: CDR1 LNHDA, CDR2 SQIVND (reference sequence). Deletions cut 3 bases from V and 2 bases from J, with 13 bases between. Some 32,000 T cell genomes, or roughly 200 ng DNA, went into the sorted-subset replicate PCRs. Profiled with immunoSEQ multiplex PCR; TCRdb holds only in-frame clones, not every one. This sample has some 2,500,000 clones, with 93% found just once. A remark on this clone: Its target is not known.

This clonotype was sampled from a man aged 18 to 29 in good health. Some clones in this sample may be carry-over from other donors' samples. This chain links TRBV19 with TRBJ1-2; the D is unclear. Sequences were obtained from naive CD4+ T cells from PBMCs. The subset: CD45RA+ positively selected. As DNA, the CDR3 is TGTGCCAGTAGTATTACGGGAGCAACCAACTATGGCTACACCTTC. Its translation is CASSITGATNYGYTF.